This T cell receptor beta chain is drawn from a study of CXCR3-negative and CXCR3-positive naive CD8 T cells (dated by TCRdb to between 2017 and 2020). General notes on the study: In total, roughly 140 million TRB reads were obtained, which works out to roughly 1.5 +/- 0.3 million reads per library. Diversity and physicochemical repertoire analyses were performed on around twelve donors pooled from two independent experiments. TRBV-TRBJ cluster analysis included naive subsets from several donors and memory cells from 3 donors.

The germline V gene (reference sequence) sets CDR1 to SEHNR and CDR2 to FQNEAQ. The CDR3 sequence holds 16 residues, the cysteine and phenylalanine included. The DNA sequence is not available. Sequencing took place on a NextSeq 550. The Human TCR Profiling Kit (MiLaboratory) was used to prepare UMI-labeled 5' RACE TRB cDNA libraries. The full amount of extracted RNA was used for cDNA synthesis, and the full amount of resulting cDNA was used for PCR amplification. Libraries were prepared in parallel with an identical number of PCR cycles. The authors' analysis ran thus. With a minimum of two reads required per UMI, MIGEC and MiXCR pulled out about 50,000 +/- 10,000 unique UMI-labeled TRB cDNA molecules from each library. On average, about 40,000 +/- 10,000 functional in-frame TRB CDR3 nucleotide clonotypes lacking stop codons were found per library. Diversity metrics, including normalized Shannon-Wiener and Chao1, were computed in VDJtools after downsampling to 5000 UMI-labeled TRB molecules per sample. VDJtools was used to calculate clonotype-size-weighted physicochemical properties of the central five CDR3 residues, namely interaction energy, strength, volume and Kidera factor 4. The reads underwent TCRdb reprocessing, giving one record for each CDR3 protein sequence and no DNA. The V and J calls and clone size come from TCRdb's table, not from the authors' own analysis. The table kept for this sample lists roughly 48,000 distinct CDR3 sequences. Roughly 15% of the sample belongs to the ten largest clones.

With regard to this clonotype: Its antigen is currently not known.

For every CD8+ T cell subset, 300,000 cells were flow-sorted straight into RLT lysis buffer, and each subset was sorted in triplicate. Standard density gradient centrifugation was used to isolate peripheral blood mononuclear cells from buffy coats. An RNeasy Mini Kit was used to extract total RNA from the sorted cells. Results and caveats for the whole study, not just this receptor: Within the same donor, TRBV-TRBJ usage looked similar between naive CXCR3-negative and CXCR3-positive cells, but memory cells had distinct patterns. Repertoire diversity was comparably high in both naive subsets but much lower in memory CD8+ T cells. Because surface CD5, which is linked to self-reactivity in mice, was comparable between the naive subsets, TCR interaction strength was also inferred from TRB CDR3 physicochemical properties. Freshly isolated PBMCs were used for most assays because CXCR3 expression went down partially after cryopreservation.

The TCR originated in a human donor in good health. Some clones in this sample may be carry-over from other donors' samples. The sample comprised memory CD8+ T cells from blood. The cell subset or site tag for this specimen amounts to: conventional CD8+ memory T cells (TMEM), sorted as controls. Recombination connected TRBV7-9 to TRBJ1-1; TCRdb gives TRBD1 as the D gene, but with no DNA this cannot be confirmed. The CDR3 here reads CASSLSQGWYGTEAFF.